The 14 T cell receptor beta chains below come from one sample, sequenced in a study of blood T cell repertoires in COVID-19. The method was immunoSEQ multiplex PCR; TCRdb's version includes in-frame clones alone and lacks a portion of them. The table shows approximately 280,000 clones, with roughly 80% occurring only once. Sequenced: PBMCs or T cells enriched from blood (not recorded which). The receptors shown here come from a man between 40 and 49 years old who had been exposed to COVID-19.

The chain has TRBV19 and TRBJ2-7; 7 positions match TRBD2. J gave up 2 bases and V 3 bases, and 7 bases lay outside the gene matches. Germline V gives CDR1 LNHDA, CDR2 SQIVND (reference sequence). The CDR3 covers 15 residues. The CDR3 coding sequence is TGTGCCAGTAGTATCTCCGGGACTACCGCCTACGAGCAGTACTTC. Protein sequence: CASSISGTTAYEQYF. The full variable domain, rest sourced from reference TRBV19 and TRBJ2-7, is DGGITQSPKYLFRKEGQNVTLSCEQNLNHDAMYWYRQDPGQGLRLIYYSQIVNDFQKGDIAEGYSVSREKKESFPLTVTSAQKNPTAFYLCASSISGTTAYEQYFGPGTRLTVT.

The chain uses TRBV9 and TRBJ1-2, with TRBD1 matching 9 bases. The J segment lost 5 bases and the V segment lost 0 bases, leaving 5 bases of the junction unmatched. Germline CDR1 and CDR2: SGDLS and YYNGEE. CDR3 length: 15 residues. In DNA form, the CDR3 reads TGTGCCAGCAGCGTAGTGGGGACAGGGCATTATGGCTACACCTTC. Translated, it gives CASSVVGTGHYGYTF. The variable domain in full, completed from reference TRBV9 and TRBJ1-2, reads DSGVTQTPKHLITATGQRVTLRCSPRSGDLSVYWYQQSLDQGLQFLIQYYNGEERAKGNILERFSAQQFPDLHSELNLSSLELGDSALYFCASSVVGTGHYGYTFGSGTRLTVV.

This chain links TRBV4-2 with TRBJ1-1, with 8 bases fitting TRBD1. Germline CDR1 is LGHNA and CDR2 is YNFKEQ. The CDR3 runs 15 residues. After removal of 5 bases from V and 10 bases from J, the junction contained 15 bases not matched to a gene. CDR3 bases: TGTGCCAGCAGCACAATTGGGGGACAGGACTGGGGAGCTTTCTTT. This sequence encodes CASSTIGGQDWGAFF.

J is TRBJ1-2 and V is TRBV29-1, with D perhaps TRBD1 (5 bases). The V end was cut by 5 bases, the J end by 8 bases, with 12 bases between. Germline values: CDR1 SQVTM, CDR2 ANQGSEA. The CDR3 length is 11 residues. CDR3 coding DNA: TGCAGCGTTCGGCAGGGCGAAGGCTACACCTTC. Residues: CSVRQGEGYTF.

CDR3 in DNA: TGTGCCACCAGCAGAGACCCGTGGAGCAGCCGAAACACCTACGAGCAGTACTTC. It specifies CATSRDPWSSRNTYEQYF. The V and J genes are TRBV15 and TRBJ2-7; D gene uncertain. The CDR3 is made up of 18 amino acids. V dropped 0 bases and J dropped 2 bases, with 20 bases sitting between them. The germline CDR1 and CDR2 sequences are LNHNV and YYDKDF (reference sequence).

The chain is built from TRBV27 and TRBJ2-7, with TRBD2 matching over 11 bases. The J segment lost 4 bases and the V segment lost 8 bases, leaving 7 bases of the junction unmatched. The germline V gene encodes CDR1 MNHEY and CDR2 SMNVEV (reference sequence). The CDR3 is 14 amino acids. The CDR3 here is CASRGTSGLYEQYF. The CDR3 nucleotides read TGTGCCAGCCGTGGGACTAGCGGACTATACGAGCAGTACTTC.

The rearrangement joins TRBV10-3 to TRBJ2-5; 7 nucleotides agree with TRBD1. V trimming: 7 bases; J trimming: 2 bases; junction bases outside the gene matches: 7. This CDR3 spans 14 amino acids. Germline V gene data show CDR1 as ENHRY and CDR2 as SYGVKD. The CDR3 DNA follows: TGTGCCATCATGGGGACAGCCACTCAAGAGACCCAGTACTTC. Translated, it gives CAIMGTATQETQYF.

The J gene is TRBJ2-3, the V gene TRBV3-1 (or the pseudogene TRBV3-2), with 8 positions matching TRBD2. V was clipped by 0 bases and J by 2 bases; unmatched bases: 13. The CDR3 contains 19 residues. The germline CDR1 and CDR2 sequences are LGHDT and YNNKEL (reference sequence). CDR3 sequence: CASSQEFMGTGGYTDTQYF. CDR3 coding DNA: TGTGCCAGCAGCCAAGAGTTTATGGGGACGGGAGGGTACACAGATACGCAGTATTTT.

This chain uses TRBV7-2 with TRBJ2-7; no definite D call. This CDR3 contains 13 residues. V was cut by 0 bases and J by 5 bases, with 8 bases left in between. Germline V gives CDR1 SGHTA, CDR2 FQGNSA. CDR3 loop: CASSLAPVNEQYF. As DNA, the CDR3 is TGTGCCAGCAGCTTAGCGCCAGTAAACGAGCAGTACTTC.

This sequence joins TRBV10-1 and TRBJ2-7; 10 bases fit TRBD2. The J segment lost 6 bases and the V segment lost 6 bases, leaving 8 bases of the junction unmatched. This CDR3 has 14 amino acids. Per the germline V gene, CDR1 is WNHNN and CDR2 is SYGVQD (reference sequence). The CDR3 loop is CASRENLAGAEQYF. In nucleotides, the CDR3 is TGCGCCAGCAGGGAGAACCTAGCGGGGGCCGAGCAGTACTTC.

The CDR3 spells CASSADSMDYGYTF. CDR3 sequence (DNA): TGTGCCAGCAGCGCGGACAGTATGGACTATGGCTACACCTTC. The chain joins TRBV11-3 to TRBJ1-2, with a tentative D call TRBD1 (6 bases). The CDR3 extends over 14 amino acids. CDR1 and CDR2 (germline): SGHNT, YENEEA. V was shortened by 5 bases and J by 3 bases, with 13 bases between the two germline ends.

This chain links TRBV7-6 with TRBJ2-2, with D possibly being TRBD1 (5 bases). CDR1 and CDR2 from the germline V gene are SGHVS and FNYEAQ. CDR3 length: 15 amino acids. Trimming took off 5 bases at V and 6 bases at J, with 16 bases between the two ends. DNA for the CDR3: TGTGCCAGCAGCCCTACAGGCAGGCCCGCCGGGGAGCTGTTTTTT. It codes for CASSPTGRPAGELFF.

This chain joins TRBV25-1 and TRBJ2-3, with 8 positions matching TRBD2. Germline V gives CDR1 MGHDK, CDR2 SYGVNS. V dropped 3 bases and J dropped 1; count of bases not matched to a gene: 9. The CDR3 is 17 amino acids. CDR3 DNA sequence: TGTGCCAGCAGTGATTTTGGCGGGAGGACTCGCACAGATACGCAGTATTTT. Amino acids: CASSDFGGRTRTDTQYF.

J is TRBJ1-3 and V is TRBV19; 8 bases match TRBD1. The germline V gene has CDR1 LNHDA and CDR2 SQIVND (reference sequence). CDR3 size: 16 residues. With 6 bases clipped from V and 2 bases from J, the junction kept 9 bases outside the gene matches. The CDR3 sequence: CASRPLQGGTGNTIYF. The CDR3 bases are TGTGCCAGTAGGCCGTTACAGGGGGGAACTGGAAACACCATATATTTT.